Below are 30 T cell receptor beta chains sequenced from a single sample in a study of blood T cells in healthy people across ages. Next came a second PCR, run for about 6 to 12 cycles, which used a sample-barcoded 5' primer along with a J-beta primer mix. From the 5' RACE reads, TCRdb called clonotypes with MiXCR, one entry per CDR3 protein. The sample records 1.5 million to 2 million distinct CDR3 sequences, roughly 27% being singletons. Sequencing was carried out using blood. The receptors derive from a woman aged 25 to 45 in good health.

This clonotype has a handful of counts. V and J are TRBV10-3 and TRBJ1-2, with D tentatively TRBD1 (5 bases). The V end lost 3 bases, the J end lost 6 bases, and 14 bases lay between the germline ends. CDR3 length: 14 amino acids. Germline CDR1 reads ENHRY; CDR2 reads SYGVKD. CDR3: CAISEAGTYDGYTF. As DNA, the CDR3 is TGTGCCATCAGTGAAGCCGGGACGTACGATGGCTACACCTTC.

The table lists this clonotype with a few counts. The chain is built from TRBV5-6 and TRBJ2-7, with 10 bases lining up with TRBD1. The CDR3 consists of 16 residues. Germline CDR1 is SGHDT and CDR2 is YYEEEE. The trim removed 4 bases at V and 7 bases at J, leaving 14 bases unmatched. The DNA for the CDR3 is TGTGCCAGCAGCCCCGTAGGGGACAGGGGCCGGAGGGAGCAGTACTTC. It encodes CASSPVGDRGRREQYF.

The sample holds a few counts of this clonotype. The CDR3 DNA reads as TGTGCCATCAGTGAGTCGGGAGGGGCGCCCTACGAGCAGTACTTC. It specifies CAISESGGAPYEQYF. J is TRBJ2-7 and V is TRBV10-3; 7 bases line up with TRBD2. The germline V gene has CDR1 ENHRY and CDR2 SYGVKD. J lost 2 bases, V lost 0 bases, and 4 bases had no gene match. The CDR3 sequence is 15 residues long.

The V gene is TRBV5-1, the J gene TRBJ1-1, with D possibly TRBD1 on 5 matching bases. Trimming shortened V by 0 bases and J by 3 bases, and 9 bases separated the two germline ends. The V gene's germline CDR1 is SGHRS and CDR2 YFSETQ. This CDR3 is built from 14 residues. In DNA form, the CDR3 reads TGCGCCAGCAGCTTGGCGGGGACCTACACTGAAGCTTTCTTT. Translation gives CASSLAGTYTEAFF.

This clonotype was detected a few times. One end of the junction does not line up with germline, which may come from a read error. The J gene is TRBJ2-7, the V gene TRBV7-6; D might be TRBD2 (6 bases). CDR1 SGHVS and CDR2 FNYEAQ come from the germline V gene. This CDR3 has 15 amino acids. CDR3 sequence reads: CAISLDRGRGSGQYF. DNA of the CDR3: TGTGCCATCAGCTTAGATCGGGGCCGGGGGAGCGGGCAGTACTTC.

This clonotype was seen ten or more times. The V call is TRBV6-2 or TRBV6-3, the J call TRBJ2-7, with D unresolved. The CDR3 totals 13 residues. V shed 6 bases and J shed 4 bases, with 13 bases lying between them. Germline loops: CDR1 MNHEY, CDR2 SVGEGT. The CDR3 loop is CASSYRGSYEQYF. DNA of the CDR3: TGTGCCAGCAGCTATAGAGGATCGTACGAGCAGTACTTC.

Concerning this clonotype itself: A much larger clone differs by one base, so this may be a read error. The rearrangement uses TRBV10-3 and TRBJ2-7; no reliable D call. The CDR3 is 14 amino acids. Germline assignment: CDR1 ENHRY and CDR2 SYGVKD. CDR3 in DNA: TGTGCCATCAGTGAGTTCCATAGCTCCTACGAGCAGTGCTTC. Its protein product is CAISEFHSSYEQCF.

This clonotype was observed a handful of times. The gene calls are TRBV5-1 and TRBJ2-7, with D uncertain. Trimming removed 4 bases at V and 3 bases at J, with 11 bases between. This CDR3 contains 13 residues. Germline CDR1 and CDR2: SGHRS and YFSETQ. CDR3 in DNA: TGCGCCAGCAGCACCTTGGGTGGCTACGAGCAGTACTTC. Protein product: CASSTLGGYEQYF.

This clonotype showed up just a few times. The chain is built from TRBV2 and TRBJ2-1; TRBD2 is a possible D gene (6 bases). The germline V gene encodes CDR1 SNHLY and CDR2 FYNNEI. Trimming stripped 7 bases from V and 9 bases from J, with 19 bases between. This CDR3 spans 14 amino acids. The CDR3 sequence is CASTQTGVISEQFF. Here the CDR3 DNA reads TGTGCCAGCACCCAAACGGGGGTTATTAGTGAGCAGTTCTTC.

This clonotype was counted a few times. CDR3 region: CASSTLSSAKGTDTQYF. The CDR3 DNA sequence: TGTGCCAGCTCAACCCTTTCTAGCGCGAAGGGCACAGATACGCAGTATTTT. V is TRBV18 and J is TRBJ2-3; D may be TRBD2 (6 bases). Germline CDR1 is KGHSH and CDR2 is LQKENI. This CDR3 has 17 residues. The germline V and J ends were trimmed by 5 bases and 1 base, with 19 bases remaining between them. Complete variable domain (other parts from reference TRBV18 and TRBJ2-3): NAGVMQNPRHLVRRRGQEARLRCSPMKGHSHVYWYRQLPEEGLKFMVYLQKENIIDESGMPKERFSAEFPKEGPSILRIQQVVRGDSAAYFCASSTLSSAKGTDTQYFGPGTRLTVL.

To note about this clonotype: A read error may explain this, as a much larger clone is one base away. The CDR3: CASSHSLGLVVNNEQFF. The CDR3 DNA is TGCGCCAGCAGCCATTCCCTAGGACTAGTGGTCAACAATGAGCAGTTCTTC. The chain recombines TRBV4-3 with TRBJ2-1, with 7 positions matching TRBD2. Per the germline V gene, CDR1 is LGHNA and CDR2 is YSLEER. The V and J ends lost 3 bases and 5 bases, in that order; junction bases with no gene match: 13. The length of the CDR3 is 17 residues.

This clonotype turned up a few times. The rearrangement joins TRBV6-1 to TRBJ1-5; D uncertain. CDR1 and CDR2 from the germline V gene are MNHNS and SASEGT. This CDR3 spans 13 amino acids. Between the trimmed V and J ends, which lost 4 bases and 5 bases, there was a span of 9 bases. Written as DNA, the CDR3 is TGTGCCAGCAGTGCGACAAACGATCAGCCCCAGCATTTT. Translated: CASSATNDQPQHF.

In this sample, this clonotype turned up many times. The chain links TRBV10-3 to TRBJ2-5; no clear D. Trimming left V 8 bases short and J 5 bases short, with 15 bases between. This CDR3 is built from 13 residues. Germline CDR1 reads ENHRY; CDR2 reads SYGVKD. Here the CDR3 reads CAIGDPLVETQYF. The CDR3, as DNA: TGTGCCATCGGAGACCCCCTGGTGGAGACCCAGTACTTC.

The sample holds a few counts of this clonotype. The CDR3, as DNA: TGCGCCAGCGCGGGGGGGACAATCTACAATGAGCAGTTCTTC. The encoded protein is CASAGGTIYNEQFF. The chain has TRBV5-1 and TRBJ2-1, with 9 bases aligning to TRBD2. CDR1 and CDR2 (germline): SGHRS, YFSETQ. With 7 bases clipped from V and 3 bases from J, the junction kept 5 bases outside the gene matches. CDR3 size: 14 residues.

This clonotype was found a few times. V usage is TRBV7-9 and J usage is TRBJ1-2, with D possibly TRBD1 on 5 matching bases. Between the trimmed V and J ends, which lost 4 bases and 4 bases, there was a span of 13 bases. Germline CDR1 is SEHNR and CDR2 is FQNEAQ (reference sequence). The CDR3 runs 14 residues. The CDR3 loop is CASSSQDKTYGYTF. The DNA for the CDR3 is TGTGCCAGCAGCTCCCAGGACAAGACCTATGGCTACACCTTC.

This clonotype occurred many times. This sequence joins TRBV9 and TRBJ2-3; D unclear. V lost 0 bases, J lost 5 bases, and 4 bases lay in between. This CDR3 is 12 amino acids long. Germline V gene sequence: CDR1 SGDLS, CDR2 YYNGEE. The DNA for the CDR3 is TGTGCCAGCAGCGTAGAACTAGATACGCAGTATTTT. It yields the protein CASSVELDTQYF.

The gene calls are TRBV20-1 and TRBJ2-7; D is unresolved. The CDR3 consists of 10 residues. CDR1 and CDR2 (germline): DFQATT, SNEGSKA (reference sequence). Trimming left V 2 bases short and J 5 bases short, with 4 bases between. The CDR3 reads CSARKNEQYF. As DNA, the CDR3 is TGCAGTGCTAGAAAAAACGAGCAGTACTTC.

Concerning this clonotype: A read error may produce the germline difference seen at one junction end. The chain joins TRBV6-1 to TRBJ2-3; D gene uncertain. Per the germline V gene, CDR1 is MNHNS and CDR2 is SASEGT. The CDR3 has 14 amino acids. The chain's CDR3 is CASREVGITDTQYF. The CDR3 bases are TGTGCCAGCAGGGAAGTGGGGATCACAGATACGCAGTATTTT.

With respect to this clonotype: It may be a read error: a sequence one base away is much more abundant. V gene TRBV6-5 combines with J gene TRBJ2-5, with TRBD2 matching 10 bases. With the DNA end fitting TRBJ2-7 better, the J assignment may be wrong. Germline V lookup: CDR1 MNHEY, CDR2 SVGAGI. There are 15 residues in the CDR3. Here the CDR3 DNA reads TGTGCCAGCAGTTATGGTCCTAGCGGGAGTTGCGAGCAGTACTTC. It specifies CASSYGPSGSCEQYF.

This sequence joins TRBV10-3 and TRBJ2-1, with 14 nucleotides matching TRBD2. The germline V gene encodes CDR1 ENHRY and CDR2 SYGVKD. The CDR3 loop spans 15 amino acids. Trimming took 2 bases from V and 8 from J; bases not matched to a gene: 2. This CDR3 reads CAISELGLAGDEQFF. The CDR3 coding sequence is TGTGCCATCAGTGAGCTGGGACTAGCGGGAGATGAGCAGTTCTTC.

This clonotype was detected a few times. This sequence joins TRBV3-1 and TRBJ2-7, with D uncertain. The CDR3 contains 14 residues. Germline CDR1 is LGHDT and CDR2 is YNNKEL (reference sequence). Between the trimmed V and J ends, which lost 4 bases and 4 bases, there was a span of 14 bases. The CDR3 protein is CASSPSSRNYEQYF. The CDR3 DNA reads as TGTGCCAGCAGCCCCTCGTCTAGGAATTACGAGCAGTACTTC.

This clonotype has only a few counts. The rearrangement joins TRBV7-9 to TRBJ2-3; 7 positions agree with TRBD2. Germline CDR1 SEHNR, CDR2 FQNEAQ (reference sequence). The ends lost 5 bases at V and 2 bases at J; junction bases unmatched: 7. The CDR3 is 15 residues long. CDR3 DNA sequence: TGTGCCAGCAGCCCCCGGGACTATCACACAGATACGCAGTATTTT. It translates to CASSPRDYHTDTQYF.

A remark on this clonotype: One junction end disagrees with the germline gene, perhaps due to a read error. The chain joins TRBV9 to TRBJ2-7; D may be TRBD1 (6 bases). Germline-derived CDR1 and CDR2 are SGDLS and YYNGEE. The CDR3 is 13 residues long. For the CDR3, the DNA is TGTGCCGGCAGCCCACGGACAGCCTACGAGCAGTACTTC. Translation gives CAGSPRTAYEQYF.

The chain uses TRBV7-2 and TRBJ2-2; D possibly corresponds to TRBD1 (5 bases). V was trimmed by 6 bases and J by 4 bases, leaving 12 bases between them. CDR1 and CDR2 (germline): SGHTA, FQGNSA. This CDR3 comprises 14 residues. In DNA, the CDR3 is TGTGCCAGCAGACCTAGGGGTTCCACCGGGGAGCTGTTTTTT. Protein: CASRPRGSTGELFF.

The V and J genes are TRBV5-1 and TRBJ1-4; D gene unclear. Trimming removed 2 bases from V and 8 bases from J, with 13 bases in between. Germline assignment: CDR1 SGHRS and CDR2 YFSETQ. The CDR3 is 14 residues long. The CDR3 nucleotides read TGCGCCAGCAGCTTTTTCGGGGAAAACGAAAAACTGTTTTTT. Translated: CASSFFGENEKLFF.

There are a few counts of this clonotype. The gene calls are TRBV7-9 and TRBJ1-2; D perhaps matches TRBD1 (5 bases). V was cut by 4 bases and J by 3 bases, with 9 bases left in between. The CDR3 contains 13 residues. In germline, CDR1 is SEHNR, CDR2 FQNEAQ (reference sequence). The CDR3 nucleotides are TGTGCCAGCAGCTCCAGGGATGACTATGGCTACACCTTC. This sequence encodes CASSSRDDYGYTF.

About this clonotype itself: One junction end disagrees with the germline gene, perhaps due to a read error. The chain recombines TRBV7-6 with TRBJ1-3; TRBD1 is a possible D gene (6 bases). The CDR3 is made up of 14 amino acids. Germline values: CDR1 SGHVS, CDR2 FNYEAQ. The DNA of the CDR3 is TGTACCAGCAGCCTACAGGGTCGCGGAAACACCATATATTTT. This sequence encodes CTSSLQGRGNTIYF.

This clonotype was observed at least ten times. This chain's CDR3 is CSGLTGLETQYF. The CDR3 nucleotides are TGCAGCGGGCTGACAGGTCTGGAGACCCAGTACTTC. The rearrangement links TRBV29-1 to TRBJ2-5, with D maybe TRBD1 (6 bases). The CDR3 covers 12 residues. The germline gives CDR1 SQVTM, CDR2 ANQGSEA. Trimming stripped 7 bases from V and 5 bases from J, with 14 bases between.

The chain uses TRBV6-2 or TRBV6-3 and TRBJ2-1; TRBD2 agrees at 11 bases. Trimming took 7 bases from V and 7 from J; bases not matched to a gene: 9. The germline gives CDR1 MNHEY, CDR2 SVGEGT. This CDR3 is built from 15 residues. CDR3 sequence reads: CASTNGLAGGNEQFF. For the CDR3, the DNA is TGTGCCAGCACCAATGGGCTAGCGGGAGGAAATGAGCAGTTCTTC.

The chain joins TRBV20-1 to TRBJ2-3, with 9 bases matching TRBD2. CDR1 is DFQATT, CDR2 SNEGSKA, per germline (reference sequence). V was pared by 1 base and J by 7 bases, with 9 bases of the junction left unmatched. This CDR3 contains 15 residues. This chain's CDR3 is CSARGLSGSWNTQYF. CDR3 nucleotides: TGCAGTGCTAGAGGCCTTAGCGGGAGCTGGAATACGCAGTATTTT.